A selection of T cell receptor beta chains follows, all from one sample in a study of regulatory T cells in long-lasting Graves disease. TCRdb independently ran MiXCR on the multiplex PCR reads; one entry per CDR3 protein. The table has 420,000 or so distinct CDR3 sequences, roughly 15% seen once. These sequences were also reported in another study, on T cells in Graves' hyperthyroidism and ophthalmopathy.

The sample consisted of peripheral blood mononuclear cells (PBMCs), taken at new diagnosis, from a patient treated with antithyroid drugs. The receptors stem from a woman aged 18-29 years with Graves disease. CDR3s include the opening cysteine and the closing phenylalanine or tryptophan. The D gene is left open where the match is weak. Clone size is not always given. Where it is, it says once, few, many or a class for expanded clones.

j_call	d_call	clone_size	v_call	cdr3_aa	cdr3_nt
TRBJ1-6	NA	NA	TRBV4-1	CASSQDPGGNSPLHF	TGCGCCAGCAGCCAAGATCCGGGGGGTAATTCACCCCTCCACTTT
TRBJ2-7	NA	NA	TRBV20-1	CSTNGGSSSYEQYF	TGCAGTACCAACGGGGGTAGCAGCTCCTACGAGCAGTACTTC
TRBJ1-2	NA	many	TRBV24-1	CATSDRTVPYGYTF	TGTGCCACCAGTGACCGAACAGTGCCCTATGGCTACACCTTC
TRBJ1-4	NA	few	TRBV30	CAWSVLRTSIATNEKLFF	TGTGCCTGGAGTGTACTACGGACCTCGATCGCAACTAATGAAAAACTGTTTTTT
TRBJ2-2	TRBD2	many	TRBV6-2/TRBV6-3	CASSYPAGATGELFF	TGTGCCAGCAGTTACCCAGCGGGAGCCACCGGGGAGCTGTTTTTT
TRBJ2-5	TRBD2	few	TRBV4-1	CASSQEGGRAGETQYF	TGCGCCAGCAGCCAAGAGGGCGGGAGGGCCGGAGAGACCCAGTACTTC
TRBJ2-1	NA	many	TRBV27	CASSPDGAGLSNEQFF	TGTGCCAGCAGCCCCGATGGGGCAGGGTTGAGCAATGAGCAGTTCTTC
TRBJ2-7	NA	NA	TRBV29-1	CSVESRVGYEQYF	TGCAGCGTTGAAAGCAGGGTAGGGTACGAGCAGTACTTC
TRBJ1-5	TRBD1	NA	TRBV19	CASKGDRERNQPQHF	TGTGCCAGTAAGGGGGACAGAGAGAGAAATCAGCCCCAGCATTTT
TRBJ2-1	TRBD2	many	TRBV7-6	CASSLASGRAQDEQFF	TGTGCCAGCAGCCTAGCGAGCGGGAGGGCCCAAGATGAGCAGTTCTTC
TRBJ2-2	NA	few	TRBV3-1	CASSQGTGELFF	TGTGCCAGCAGCCAGGGCACCGGGGAGCTGTTTTTT
TRBJ1-1	NA	NA	TRBV6-5	CASSYSSRARNTEAFF	TGTGCCAGCAGTTACTCGAGTCGTGCTAGGAACACTGAAGCTTTCTTT
TRBJ2-3	TRBD2	many	TRBV7-2	CASSSGTNRITDTQYF	TGTGCCAGCAGCTCAGGGACTAATAGGATCACAGATACGCAGTATTTT
TRBJ2-4	NA	NA	TRBV12-3/TRBV12-4	CASSWYSDLDLAKNIQYF	TGTGCCAGCAGTTGGTATAGCGATCTGGATCTAGCCAAAAACATTCAGTACTTC
TRBJ2-5	NA	few	TRBV18	CASSPQVKETQYF	TGTGCCAGCTCACCACAGGTTAAAGAGACCCAGTACTTC
TRBJ2-1	NA	few	TRBV27	CASGLPPQEEQFF	TGTGCCAGCGGTCTCCCTCCCCAGGAAGAGCAGTTCTTC
TRBJ2-3	NA	few	TRBV9	CASSVEGASTDTQYF	TGTGCCAGCAGCGTAGAAGGGGCTAGCACAGATACGCAGTATTTT
TRBJ2-7	TRBD2	NA	TRBV7-2	CASSLGTSGRATGEQYF	TGTGCCAGCAGCCTCGGGACTAGCGGGAGGGCCACGGGCGAGCAGTACTTC
TRBJ2-3	NA	many	TRBV12-3/TRBV12-4	CASSFMGRTDTQYF	TGTGCCAGCAGTTTTATGGGGCGCACAGATACGCAGTATTTT
TRBJ2-3	TRBD1	few	TRBV20-1	CSATQGEKSTDTQYF	TGCAGTGCCACGCAGGGGGAGAAAAGCACAGATACGCAGTATTTT
TRBJ2-5	NA	few	TRBV25-1	CASSRSPGETQYF	TGTGCCAGCAGCCGAAGTCCGGGGGAGACCCAGTACTTC
TRBJ2-3	NA	many	TRBV19	CARNPRDSTDTQYF	TGTGCCAGGAACCCGCGGGACAGCACAGATACGCAGTATTTT
TRBJ2-3	TRBD2	NA	TRBV20-1	CSAIRTSGTSTDTQYF	TGCAGTGCAATCCGGACTAGCGGAACTAGCACAGATACGCAGTATTTT
TRBJ1-5	NA	many	TRBV28	CASSPIQGSNQPQHF	TGTGCCAGCAGTCCGATACAGGGAAGCAATCAGCCCCAGCATTTT
TRBJ2-4	NA	many	TRBV15	CATSPQMDKNIQYF	TGTGCCACCAGCCCTCAGATGGACAAAAACATTCAGTACTTC
TRBJ2-1	TRBD2	few	TRBV20-1	CSASWGLAGVEQFF	TGCAGTGCTAGTTGGGGACTAGCGGGAGTTGAGCAGTTCTTC
TRBJ1-6	NA	few	TRBV30	CAWSLRGQWNSPLHF	TGTGCCTGGAGCCTCCGGGGGCAATGGAATTCACCCCTCCACTTT
TRBJ1-1	NA	few	TRBV6-1	CASSEEEGPTEAFF	TGTGCCAGCAGTGAAGAGGAAGGACCCACTGAAGCTTTCTTT
TRBJ2-3	NA	many	TRBV9	CASSATGTTTDTQYF	TGTGCCAGCAGCGCTACCGGGACCACCACAGATACGCAGTATTTT
TRBJ2-1	TRBD2	many	TRBV20-1	CSARLSGSSYNEQFF	TGCAGTGCTAGACTTAGCGGGAGCTCCTACAATGAGCAGTTCTTC
TRBJ2-5	TRBD2	NA	TRBV7-3	CASSSLGTAGARETQYF	TGTGCCAGCAGCTCGCTCGGGACGGCGGGAGCTCGAGAGACCCAGTACTTC
TRBJ2-7	NA	many	TRBV28	CASGGVSEQYF	TGTGCCAGCGGGGGAGTGAGCGAGCAGTACTTC
TRBJ2-2	NA	many	TRBV6-1	CASSTHRANGELFF	TGTGCCAGCAGTACCCACAGGGCGAACGGGGAGCTGTTTTTT
TRBJ1-5	NA	NA	TRBV6-4	CASRRPYNQPQHF	TGTGCCAGCAGAAGACCGTACAATCAGCCCCAGCATTTT